This T cell receptor (beta chain) was sequenced in a study of blood T cell repertoires in COVID-19 (dated by TCRdb to the early 2020s). About the study as a whole: Samples covering the acute and convalescent phases of COVID-19 were provided by collaborators in the United States, Italy and Spain. The material from the prospective study consisted of cDNA or gDNA derived from T cells, B-cell-depleted T cells, or PBMCs. Subjects who had been exposed to COVID-19, were actively infected with it, or had recovered from it provided the deeply sampled blood TCRbeta repertoires that made up the dataset. The repertoires were released in a freely available public database intended as a resource for research on the immune response to SARS-CoV-2. Samples came from the ongoing ImmuneRACE study (first 160 participants) plus 1,254 subjects from 6 global collaborators. Nearly every sample came with metadata listing a de-identified subject ID, COVID-19 status, age in years and sex. Where HLA class I and class II types were available, the types were taken from metadata supplied by the sample provider, not from assay-based typing.

CDR1 and CDR2 were assigned from the germline V gene (reference sequence) as WNHNN and SYGVQD. The V end gives up 5 bases and the J end 2 bases, leaving 4 bases in the junction not matched to a gene. The CDR3 has 15 amino acids, counting the end cysteine and phenylalanine. Left in the record is the CDR3 DNA by itself, 45 bases read in frame from the first base. The full study reports these points: How much clinical and demographic metadata was included differed by source and by participant, and the metadata was provided uncurated.

Whole blood was collected in K2EDTA tubes by collaborating institutions according to the institutions' own protocols. For TCRbeta analysis, collaborators shipped samples as frozen whole blood, isolated PBMCs, or DNA extracted from either of those sample types. TCRbeta CDR3 regions were amplified from genomic DNA by means of the immunoSEQ Assay, a bias-controlled multiplex PCR. The source study handled its data this way. The number of nucleated cells in each sample was estimated from the amplification of reference gene primers within the assay. To quantify the absolute abundance of each unique TCRbeta CDR3 rearrangement, sequence reads were collapsed and filtered. For each sample, productive Simpson clonality was calculated as the square root of Simpson's diversity index over productive rearrangements. The immuneACCESS repertoire file appears here via TCRdb, limited to in-frame rearrangements. These files lack a portion of the clones; in checked studies, under half of the deficit traces to unresolved V genes, and the cause of the others is not known. That table gives V, J and clone size, and the DNA gave D and trimming. This sample comprises around 15,000 clones, about 89% of them detected only once. The ten largest account for 20% to 25% of the sample.

This clone was counted once. Its antigen target is currently unknown. Base qualities are not provided; no much larger clone lies one nucleotide away. Recombination connected TRBV10-1 to TRBJ2-3, with 10 junctional bases fitting TRBD1. Sequenced input: peripheral blood. This receptor was obtained from a man in his 60s with acute or convalescent COVID-19. CDR3 loop: CASSSGTGDTDTQYF. The DNA is as follows: TGCGCCAGCAGTTCCGGGACAGGGGACACAGATACGCAGTATTTT.